The T cell receptor (beta chain) under discussion was sequenced for a study of metastatic and nonmetastatic thyroid tumors. All patients were treatment-naive before thyroid surgery. TCRdb re-clonotyped the PCR reads via MiXCR. Of around 22,000 clones in the sample, approximately 11% were seen once. The CDR3 is 18 residues long. Looked up from germline, CDR1 is MNHEY and CDR2 is SMNVEV (reference sequence). This clone came up a few times. Being one base from a much bigger clone, this may be a read error. This TCR was sampled from a female donor with papillary thyroid cancer or a benign thyroid nodule (not recorded which). Some clones in this sample may be carry-over from other donors' samples. Sequencing was performed on blood. V usage is TRBV27 and J usage is TRBJ2-1; 10 nucleotides align to TRBD1. The CDR3 region has the DNA TGTGCCAGCAGAACTCAAACGGGGACAGGGGAAGGCGACAATGAGCGGTTCTTC. Its protein product is CASRTQTGTGEGDNERFF.